This TCR beta chain emerged from a study of OX40 agonist ivuxolimab in advanced cancers. Study overall: From roughly 23 to 90 years was the age range, with a mean of around 54 years, and around 80% were male. Regarding the study as a whole: The study found that CD8+ T cells averaged more expanded clones than CD4+. With doses of 0.1 to 3.0 mg/kg, CD4+ and CD8+ blood T cells had undergone clonal expansion by week 6.

Trimming cost V 7 bases and J 7 bases, with 16 bases left between them. The CDR3 length is 13 residues. CDR1 is MNHNS, CDR2 SASEGT, per germline. Of note for this clone: As yet, its antigen is unknown.

The protocol was immunoSEQ multiplex PCR, while the TCRdb copy is restricted to in-frame clones and leaves out a portion. The table lists about 50,000 clones, around 85% of them singletons. This chain links TRBV6-1 with TRBJ1-2; maybe TRBD1 (5 bases). Sequences were derived from CD4+ or CD8+ T cells sorted from blood, sampled in a trial of the OX40 agonist ivuxolimab. The clonotype was recovered from an adult with an advanced solid tumor such as melanoma, head and neck, liver or kidney cancer. CDR3 amino acids: CASTPREFSGYTF. The CDR3 coding sequence is TGTGCCAGCACCCCCAGGGAATTCAGTGGCTACACCTTC.